This TCR beta chain was sequenced in a study of blood T cell repertoires in COVID-19. CDR3 size: 16 residues. Trimming took 4 bases from V and 4 from J; bases not matched to a gene: 10. CDR1 is WNHNN, CDR2 SYGVQD, per germline (reference sequence). The authors' processing: Estimation of nucleated cell counts was performed using reference gene primer amplification. The data were produced by immunoSEQ multiplex PCR, yet TCRdb's version contains in-frame clones alone and is incomplete. V and J calls and clone size are those listed in that table; D and trimming were worked out from the DNA. The table lists roughly 85,000 clones, 86% of them singletons.

The clonotype originates from a man aged 45-65 years with active or convalescent COVID-19. The chain joins TRBV10-1 to TRBJ2-7; 10 nucleotides line up with TRBD2. Sequencing input: peripheral blood. CDR3 amino acids: CASSAGTSGVYYEQYF. In DNA, the CDR3 is TGCGCCAGCAGTGCGGGAACTAGCGGGGTATATTACGAGCAGTACTTC.